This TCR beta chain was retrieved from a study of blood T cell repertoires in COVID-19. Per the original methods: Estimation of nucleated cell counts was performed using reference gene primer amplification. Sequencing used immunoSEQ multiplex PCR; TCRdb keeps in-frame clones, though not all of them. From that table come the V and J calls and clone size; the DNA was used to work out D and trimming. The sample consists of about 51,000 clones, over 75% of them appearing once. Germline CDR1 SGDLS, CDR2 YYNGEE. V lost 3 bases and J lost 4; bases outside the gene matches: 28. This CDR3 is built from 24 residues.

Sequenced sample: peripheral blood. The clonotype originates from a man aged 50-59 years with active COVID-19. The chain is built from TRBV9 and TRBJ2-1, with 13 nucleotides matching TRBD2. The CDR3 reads CASSALAPKLAGGPASRVYNEQFF. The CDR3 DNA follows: TGTGCCAGCAGCGCATTAGCGCCGAAACTAGCGGGAGGGCCGGCCTCCCGGGTATACAATGAGCAGTTCTTC. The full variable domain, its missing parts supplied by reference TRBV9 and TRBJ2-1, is DSGVTQTPKHLITATGQRVTLRCSPRSGDLSVYWYQQSLDQGLQFLIQYYNGEERAKGNILERFSAQQFPDLHSELNLSSLELGDSALYFCASSALAPKLAGGPASRVYNEQFFGPGTRLTVL.